This TCR beta chain came from a study of T and B cells in COVID-19 patients. Overall study context: COVID-19 patients gave peripheral blood either during active infection or after recovery. Of about 20 active-infection patients, 12 were critically ill with mechanical ventilation or extracorporeal membrane oxygenation.

This CDR3 region has 14 residues. CDR1 is MDHEN and CDR2 is SYDVKM in the germline V gene. V lost 6 bases, J lost 1 base, and 12 bases lay in between. Each TRB amplification used roughly 240-550 ng of genomic DNA from blood. Multiplex PCR with BIOMED2 TRB-A/B primer pools amplified TRB rearrangements. TCRdb used MiXCR to reprocess the multiplex PCR reads, holding one entry per CDR3 protein. The table lists roughly 3,400 distinct CDR3 sequences, over 20% of them singletons, with roughly 18% in the top ten. The sequencing input was blood. This sequence was found in a human donor with active COVID-19. This sequence joins TRBV28 and TRBJ1-1; D may be TRBD1 (5 bases). The CDR3 is CASRYRLRNTEAFF. For the CDR3, the DNA is TGTGCCAGCAGGTACAGGCTACGGAACACTGAAGCTTTCTTT.